This TCR beta chain derives from a study of shared clonotypes between healthy human individuals. Naive CD8 cells lacked CD45RO, underwent positive selection for CCR7 and left out terminally differentiated effector memory CD45RA+ cells. The CDR3 covers 12 residues. CDR1 SGHVS and CDR2 FQNEAQ come from the germline V gene. Trimming pared 7 bases from V and 5 bases from J, leaving 11 bases between. The method was immunoSEQ multiplex PCR; TCRdb's version includes in-frame clones alone and lacks a portion of them. This sample yields around 1,900,000 clones, of which 93% are seen a single time; roughly 1.7% belongs to the top ten.

The sample taken for sequencing was naive CD8+ T cells from PBMCs. The chain links TRBV7-8 to TRBJ2-5, with D uncertain. The clonotype originates from a man aged 18 to 30 in good health. Some clones in this sample may be carry-over from other donors' samples. CDR3 nucleotide sequence: TGTGCCAGCACCCCCCTCGGGGAGACCCAGTACTTC. The encoded protein is CASTPLGETQYF.